The TCR beta chain described here comes from a study of cytomegalovirus exposure and HLA in healthy donors. As for the study in general: There were over 350 genotyped donors. Of these, roughly 80% fell in the genetic ancestry cluster associated with self-reported Caucasian donors. Study outcomes and limitations: Both high specificity and high sensitivity reportedly marked the classifier's diagnosis of cytomegalovirus status.

This CDR3 is 16 amino acids long. Germline CDR1 is MDHEN and CDR2 is SYDVKM. V was cut by 1 base and J by 7 bases, with 14 bases left in between. Though probably carrying unrecorded immune exposures, donors were nominally healthy at sampling. Concerning this clone itself: Antigen specificity is unknown.

The PCR contained 60 Vbeta and 13 Jbeta primers. Sequenced by immunoSEQ multiplex PCR; TCRdb stores in-frame clones only, minus some. The sample contains 100,000 to 150,000 clones, 73% of which appear only once. The sequenced material came from PBMCs. The chain is built from TRBV28 and TRBJ1-6; D is possibly TRBD1 (5 bases). The sequence derives from a man in his 60s in good health and CMV-seropositive. DNA for the CDR3: TGTGCCAGCAGTTTATTGGAGGGGCGTGGGAATTCACCCCTCCACTTT. The encoded protein is CASSLLEGRGNSPLHF.